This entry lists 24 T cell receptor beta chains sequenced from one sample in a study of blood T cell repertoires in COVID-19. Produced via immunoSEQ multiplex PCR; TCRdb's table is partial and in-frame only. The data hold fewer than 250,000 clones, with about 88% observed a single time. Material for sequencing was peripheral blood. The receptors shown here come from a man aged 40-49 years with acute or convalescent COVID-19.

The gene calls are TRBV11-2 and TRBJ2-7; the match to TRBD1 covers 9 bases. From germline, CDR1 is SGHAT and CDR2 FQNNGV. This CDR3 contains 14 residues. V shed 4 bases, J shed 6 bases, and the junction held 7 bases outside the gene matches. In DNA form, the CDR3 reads TGTGCCAGCAGCTCGGACAGGGGCAGGTTCGAGCAGTACTTC. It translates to CASSSDRGRFEQYF.

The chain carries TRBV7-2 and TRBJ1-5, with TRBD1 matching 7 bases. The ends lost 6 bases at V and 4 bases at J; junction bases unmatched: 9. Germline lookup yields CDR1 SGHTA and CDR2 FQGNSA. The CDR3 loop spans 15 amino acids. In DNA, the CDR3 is TGTGCCAGCAGTCCCGGACAGGTCCTTAATCAGCCCCAGCATTTT. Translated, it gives CASSPGQVLNQPQHF. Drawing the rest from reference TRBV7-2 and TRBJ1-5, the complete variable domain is GAGVSQSPSNKVTEKGKDVELRCDPISGHTALYWYRQSLGQGLEFLIYFQGNSAPDKSGLPSDRFSAERTGGSVSTLTIQRTQQEDSAVYLCASSPGQVLNQPQHFGDGTRLSIL.

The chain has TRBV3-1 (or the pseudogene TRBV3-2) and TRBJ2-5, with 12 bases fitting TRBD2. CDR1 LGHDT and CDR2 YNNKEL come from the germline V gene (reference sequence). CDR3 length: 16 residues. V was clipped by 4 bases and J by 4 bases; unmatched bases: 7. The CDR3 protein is CASSRATSGGRETQYF. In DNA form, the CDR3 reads TGTGCCAGCAGCCGAGCGACTAGCGGGGGTAGAGAGACCCAGTACTTC.

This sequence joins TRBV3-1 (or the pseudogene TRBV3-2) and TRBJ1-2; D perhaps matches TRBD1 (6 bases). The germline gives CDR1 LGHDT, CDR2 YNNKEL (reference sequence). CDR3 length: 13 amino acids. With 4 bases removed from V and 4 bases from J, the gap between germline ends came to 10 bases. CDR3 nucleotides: TGTGCCAGCAGCCGTACAGGGCGCTATGGCTACACCTTC. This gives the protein CASSRTGRYGYTF.

The CDR3: CASSDPPRGDGYTF. For the CDR3, the DNA is TGTGCCAGCAGTGACCCTCCAAGGGGCGATGGCTACACCTTC. The chain has TRBV6-1 and TRBJ1-2; the D gene is possibly TRBD1 (5 bases). CDR1 and CDR2 from the germline V gene are MNHNS and SASEGT. Trimming took 3 bases from V and 6 from J, leaving 14 bases between them. The CDR3 totals 14 residues.

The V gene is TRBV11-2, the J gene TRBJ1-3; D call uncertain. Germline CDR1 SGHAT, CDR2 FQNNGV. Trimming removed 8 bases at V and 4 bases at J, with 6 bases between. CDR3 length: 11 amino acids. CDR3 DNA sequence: TGTGCCAGCGTTGAGGGAAACACCATATATTTT. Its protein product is CASVEGNTIYF.

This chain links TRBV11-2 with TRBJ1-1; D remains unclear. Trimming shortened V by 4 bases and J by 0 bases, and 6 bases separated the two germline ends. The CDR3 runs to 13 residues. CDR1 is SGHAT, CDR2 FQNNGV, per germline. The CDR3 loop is CASSSQMNTEAFF. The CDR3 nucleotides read TGTGCCAGCAGCTCACAGATGAACACTGAAGCTTTCTTT.

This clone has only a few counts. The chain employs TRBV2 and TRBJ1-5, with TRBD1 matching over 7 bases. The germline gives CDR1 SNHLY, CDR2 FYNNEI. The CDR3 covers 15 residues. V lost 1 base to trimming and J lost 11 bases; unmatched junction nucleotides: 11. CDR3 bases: TGTGCCAGCAGTGAAGGTGGGACAGAAGGAGGGGCCCAGCATTTT. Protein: CASSEGGTEGGAQHF.

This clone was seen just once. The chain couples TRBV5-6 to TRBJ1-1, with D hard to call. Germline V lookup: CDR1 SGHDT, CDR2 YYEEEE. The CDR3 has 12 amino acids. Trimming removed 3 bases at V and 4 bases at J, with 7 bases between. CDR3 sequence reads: CASSYRSTEAFF. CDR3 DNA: TGTGCCAGCAGCTATCGTAGCACTGAAGCTTTCTTT. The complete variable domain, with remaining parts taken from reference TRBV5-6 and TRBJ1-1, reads DAGVTQSPTHLIKTRGQQVTLRCSPKSGHDTVSWYQQALGQGPQFIFQYYEEEERQRGNFPDRFSGHQFPNYSSELNVNALLLGDSALYLCASSYRSTEAFFGQGTRLTVV.

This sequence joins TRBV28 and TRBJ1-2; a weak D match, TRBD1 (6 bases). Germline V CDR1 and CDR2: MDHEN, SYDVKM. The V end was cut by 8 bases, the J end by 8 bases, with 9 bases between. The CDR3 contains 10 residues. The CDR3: CASSGEGYTF. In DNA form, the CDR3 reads TGTGCCAGCTCAGGGGAAGGCTACACCTTC.

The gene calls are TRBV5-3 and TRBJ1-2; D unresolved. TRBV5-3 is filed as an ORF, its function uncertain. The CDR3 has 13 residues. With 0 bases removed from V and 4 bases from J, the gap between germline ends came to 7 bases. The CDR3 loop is CARSLEAGYGYTF. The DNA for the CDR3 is TGTGCCAGAAGCTTGGAGGCGGGCTATGGCTACACCTTC.

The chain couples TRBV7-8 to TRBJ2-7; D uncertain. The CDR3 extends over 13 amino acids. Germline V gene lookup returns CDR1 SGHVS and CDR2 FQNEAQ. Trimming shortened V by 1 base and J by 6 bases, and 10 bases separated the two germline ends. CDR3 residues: CASSLGPVVEQYF. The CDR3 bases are TGTGCCAGCAGCTTAGGTCCGGTAGTCGAGCAGTACTTC. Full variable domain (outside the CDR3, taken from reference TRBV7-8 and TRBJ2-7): GAGVSQSPRYKVAKRGQDVALRCDPISGHVSLFWYQQALGQGPEFLTYFQNEAQLDKSGLPSDRFFAERPEGSVSTLKIQRTQQEDSAVYLCASSLGPVVEQYFGPGTRLTVT.

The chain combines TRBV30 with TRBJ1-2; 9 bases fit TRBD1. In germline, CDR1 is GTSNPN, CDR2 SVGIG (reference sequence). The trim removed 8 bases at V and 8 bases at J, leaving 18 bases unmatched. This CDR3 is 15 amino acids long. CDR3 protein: CALRDRVTAVGGYTF. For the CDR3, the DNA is TGTGCCCTCCGGGACAGGGTAACAGCCGTCGGAGGCTACACCTTC.

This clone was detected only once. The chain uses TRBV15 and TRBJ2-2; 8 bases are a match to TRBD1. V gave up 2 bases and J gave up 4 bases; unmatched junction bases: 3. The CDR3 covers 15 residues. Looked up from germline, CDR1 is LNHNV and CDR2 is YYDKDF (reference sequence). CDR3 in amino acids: CATSRQGAGTGELFF. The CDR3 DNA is TGTGCCACCAGCAGACAGGGGGCCGGCACCGGGGAGCTGTTTTTT.

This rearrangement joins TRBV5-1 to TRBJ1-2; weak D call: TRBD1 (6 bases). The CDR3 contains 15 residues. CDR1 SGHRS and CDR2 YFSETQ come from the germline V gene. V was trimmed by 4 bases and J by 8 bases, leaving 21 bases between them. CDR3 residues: CASSLPAGDLSGYTF. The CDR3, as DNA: TGCGCCAGCAGCCTCCCCGCAGGGGATCTATCCGGCTACACCTTC.

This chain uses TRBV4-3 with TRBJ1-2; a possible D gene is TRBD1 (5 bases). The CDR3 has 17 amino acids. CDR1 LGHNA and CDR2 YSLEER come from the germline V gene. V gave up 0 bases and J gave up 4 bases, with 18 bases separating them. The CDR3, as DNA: TGCGCCAGCAGCCAAGATGTTGGGATTACAGGTACCTATGGCTACACCTTC. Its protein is CASSQDVGITGTYGYTF.

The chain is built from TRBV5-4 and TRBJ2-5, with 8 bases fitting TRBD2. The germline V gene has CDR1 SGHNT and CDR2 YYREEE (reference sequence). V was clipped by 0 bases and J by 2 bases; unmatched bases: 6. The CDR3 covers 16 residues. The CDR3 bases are TGTGCCAGCAGCTTGGTCGGAGCGGGGGCGCAAGAGACCCAGTACTTC. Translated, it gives CASSLVGAGAQETQYF.

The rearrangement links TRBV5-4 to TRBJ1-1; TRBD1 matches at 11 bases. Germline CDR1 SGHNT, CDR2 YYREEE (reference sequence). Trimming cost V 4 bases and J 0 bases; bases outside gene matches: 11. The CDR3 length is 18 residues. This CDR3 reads CASSPGQGAYSLNTEAFF. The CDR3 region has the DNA TGTGCCAGCAGCCCCGGACAGGGGGCGTACTCTTTGAACACTGAAGCTTTCTTT. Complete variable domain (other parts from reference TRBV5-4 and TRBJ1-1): ETGVTQSPTHLIKTRGQQVTLRCSSQSGHNTVSWYQQALGQGPQFIFQYYREEENGRGNFPPRFSGLQFPNYSSELNVNALELDDSALYLCASSPGQGAYSLNTEAFFGQGTRLTVV.

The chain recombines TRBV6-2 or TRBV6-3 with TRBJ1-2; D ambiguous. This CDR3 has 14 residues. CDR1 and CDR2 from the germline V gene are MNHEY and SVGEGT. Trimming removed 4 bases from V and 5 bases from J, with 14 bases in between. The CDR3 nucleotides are TGTGCCAGCAGTTCTACGAGGACGGGATATGGCTACACCTTC. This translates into CASSSTRTGYGYTF.

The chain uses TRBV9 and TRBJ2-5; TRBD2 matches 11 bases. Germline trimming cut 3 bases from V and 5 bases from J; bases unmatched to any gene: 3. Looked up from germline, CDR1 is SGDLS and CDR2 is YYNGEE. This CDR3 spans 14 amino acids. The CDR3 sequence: CASSAASGGETQYF. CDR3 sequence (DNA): TGTGCCAGCAGCGCCGCTAGCGGGGGGGAGACCCAGTACTTC.

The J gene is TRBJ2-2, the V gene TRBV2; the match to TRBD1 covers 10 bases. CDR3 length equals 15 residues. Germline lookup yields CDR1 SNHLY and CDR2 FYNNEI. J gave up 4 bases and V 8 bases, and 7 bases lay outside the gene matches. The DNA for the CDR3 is TGTGCCAGCGGCGAGGGACAGGGGAGCACCGGGGAGCTGTTTTTT. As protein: CASGEGQGSTGELFF.

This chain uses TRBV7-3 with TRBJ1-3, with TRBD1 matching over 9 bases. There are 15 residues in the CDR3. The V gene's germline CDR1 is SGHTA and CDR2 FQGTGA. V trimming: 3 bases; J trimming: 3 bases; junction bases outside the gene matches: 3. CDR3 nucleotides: TGTGCCAGCAGCTTTACAGGGGGCTTTGGAAACACCATATATTTT. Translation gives CASSFTGGFGNTIYF.

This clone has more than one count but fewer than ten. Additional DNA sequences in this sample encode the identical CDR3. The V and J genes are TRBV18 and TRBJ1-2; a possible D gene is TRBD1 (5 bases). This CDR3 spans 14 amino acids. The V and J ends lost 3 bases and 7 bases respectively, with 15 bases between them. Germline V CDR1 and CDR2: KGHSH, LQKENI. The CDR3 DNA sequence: TGTGCCAGCTCACCCCCAGGGCAGGGTCGTGGCTACACCTTC. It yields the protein CASSPPGQGRGYTF. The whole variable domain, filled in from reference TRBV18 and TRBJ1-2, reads NAGVMQNPRHLVRRRGQEARLRCSPMKGHSHVYWYRQLPEEGLKFMVYLQKENIIDESGMPKERFSAEFPKEGPSILRIQQVVRGDSAAYFCASSPPGQGRGYTFGSGTRLTVV.

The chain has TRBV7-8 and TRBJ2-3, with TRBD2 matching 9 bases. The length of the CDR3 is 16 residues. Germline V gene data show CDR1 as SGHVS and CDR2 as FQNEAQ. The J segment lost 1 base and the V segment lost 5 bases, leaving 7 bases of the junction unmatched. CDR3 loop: CASSIRASGGTDTQYF. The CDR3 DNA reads TGTGCCAGCAGCATAAGGGCTAGCGGGGGCACAGATACGCAGTATTTT.